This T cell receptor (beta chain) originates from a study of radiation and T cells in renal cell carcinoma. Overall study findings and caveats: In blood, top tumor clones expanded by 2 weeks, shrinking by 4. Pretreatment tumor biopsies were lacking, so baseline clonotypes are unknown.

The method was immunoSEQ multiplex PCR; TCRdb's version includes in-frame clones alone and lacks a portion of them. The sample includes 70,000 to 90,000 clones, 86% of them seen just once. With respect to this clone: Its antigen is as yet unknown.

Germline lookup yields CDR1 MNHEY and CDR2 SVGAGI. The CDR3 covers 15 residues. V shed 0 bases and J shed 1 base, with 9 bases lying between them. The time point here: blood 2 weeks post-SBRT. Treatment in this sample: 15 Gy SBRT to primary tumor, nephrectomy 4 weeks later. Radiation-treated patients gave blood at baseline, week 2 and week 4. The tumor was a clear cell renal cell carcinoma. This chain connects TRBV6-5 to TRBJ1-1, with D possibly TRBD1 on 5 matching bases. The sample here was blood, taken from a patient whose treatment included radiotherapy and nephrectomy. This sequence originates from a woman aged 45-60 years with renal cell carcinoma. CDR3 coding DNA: TGTGCCAGCAGTTACTCCAGGGTGAAGAACACTGAAGCTTTCTTT. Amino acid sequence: CASSYSRVKNTEAFF.